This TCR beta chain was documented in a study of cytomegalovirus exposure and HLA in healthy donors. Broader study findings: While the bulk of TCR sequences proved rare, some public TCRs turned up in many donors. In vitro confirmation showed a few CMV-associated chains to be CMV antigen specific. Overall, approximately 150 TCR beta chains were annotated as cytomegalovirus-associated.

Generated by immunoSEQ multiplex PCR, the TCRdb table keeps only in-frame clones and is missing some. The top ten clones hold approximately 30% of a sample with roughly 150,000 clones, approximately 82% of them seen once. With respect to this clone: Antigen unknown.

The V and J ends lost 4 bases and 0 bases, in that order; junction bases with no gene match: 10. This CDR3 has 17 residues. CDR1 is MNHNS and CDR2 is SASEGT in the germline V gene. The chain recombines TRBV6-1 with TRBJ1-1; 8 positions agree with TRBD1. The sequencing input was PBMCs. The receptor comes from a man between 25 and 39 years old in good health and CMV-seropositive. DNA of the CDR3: TGTGCCAGCAGTGCACCCTCAGGGGGCCAGCTGAACACTGAAGCTTTCTTT. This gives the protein CASSAPSGGQLNTEAFF.